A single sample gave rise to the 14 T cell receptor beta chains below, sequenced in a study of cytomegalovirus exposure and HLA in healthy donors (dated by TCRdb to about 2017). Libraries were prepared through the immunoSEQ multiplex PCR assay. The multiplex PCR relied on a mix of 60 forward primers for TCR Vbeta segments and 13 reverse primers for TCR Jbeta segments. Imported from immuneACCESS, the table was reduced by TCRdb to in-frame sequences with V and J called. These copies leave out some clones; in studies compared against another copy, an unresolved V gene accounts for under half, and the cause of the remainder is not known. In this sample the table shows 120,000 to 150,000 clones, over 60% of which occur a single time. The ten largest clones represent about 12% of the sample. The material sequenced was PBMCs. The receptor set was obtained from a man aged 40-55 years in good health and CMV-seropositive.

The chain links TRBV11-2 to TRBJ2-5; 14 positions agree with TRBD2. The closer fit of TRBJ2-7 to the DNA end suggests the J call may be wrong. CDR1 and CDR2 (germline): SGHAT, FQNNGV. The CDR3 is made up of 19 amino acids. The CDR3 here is CASSLLGLAGAAGVYEQYF. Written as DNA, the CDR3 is TGTGCCAGCAGCTTGCTGGGACTAGCGGGAGCTGCAGGAGTCTACGAGCAGTACTTC.

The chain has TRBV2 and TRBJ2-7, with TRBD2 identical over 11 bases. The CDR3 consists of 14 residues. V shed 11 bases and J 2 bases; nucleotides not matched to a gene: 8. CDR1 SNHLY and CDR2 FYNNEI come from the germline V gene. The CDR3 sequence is CAGRTSGLPYEQYF. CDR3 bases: TGTGCCGGGAGGACTAGCGGGCTCCCCTACGAGCAGTACTTC.

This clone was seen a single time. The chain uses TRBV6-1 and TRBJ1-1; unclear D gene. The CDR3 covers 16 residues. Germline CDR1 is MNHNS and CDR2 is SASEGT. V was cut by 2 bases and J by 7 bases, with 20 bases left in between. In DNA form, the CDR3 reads TGTGCCAGCAGTGAAAAACGTAGTTCTACTGTCGGTGAAGCTTTCTTT. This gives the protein CASSEKRSSTVGEAFF.

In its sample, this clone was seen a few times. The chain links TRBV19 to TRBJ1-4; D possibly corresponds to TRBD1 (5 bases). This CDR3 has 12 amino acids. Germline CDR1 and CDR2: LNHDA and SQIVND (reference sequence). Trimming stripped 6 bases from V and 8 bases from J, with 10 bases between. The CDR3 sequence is CASSTTAEKLFF. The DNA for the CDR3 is TGTGCCAGTAGCACGACAGCAGAAAAACTGTTTTTT.

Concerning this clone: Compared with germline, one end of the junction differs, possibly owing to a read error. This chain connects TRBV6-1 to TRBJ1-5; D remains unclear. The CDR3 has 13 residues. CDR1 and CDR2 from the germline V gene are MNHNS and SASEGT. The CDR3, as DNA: TGTGTCAGCAGGTCAGGCGTCAATCAGCCCCAGCATTTT. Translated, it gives CVSRSGVNQPQHF.

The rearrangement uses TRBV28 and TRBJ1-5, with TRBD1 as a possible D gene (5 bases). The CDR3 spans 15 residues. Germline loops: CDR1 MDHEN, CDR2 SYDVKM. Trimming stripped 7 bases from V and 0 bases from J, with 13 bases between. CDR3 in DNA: TGTGCCAGCACCTTTAGGGGTTTTAGCAATCAGCCCCAGCATTTT. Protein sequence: CASTFRGFSNQPQHF.

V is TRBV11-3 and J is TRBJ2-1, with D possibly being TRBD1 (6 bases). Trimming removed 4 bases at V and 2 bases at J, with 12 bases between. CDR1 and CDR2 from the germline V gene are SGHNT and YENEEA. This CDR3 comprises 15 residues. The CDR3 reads CASSSGQGTYNEQFF. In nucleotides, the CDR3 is TGTGCCAGCAGCTCAGGGCAGGGGACCTACAATGAGCAGTTCTTC.

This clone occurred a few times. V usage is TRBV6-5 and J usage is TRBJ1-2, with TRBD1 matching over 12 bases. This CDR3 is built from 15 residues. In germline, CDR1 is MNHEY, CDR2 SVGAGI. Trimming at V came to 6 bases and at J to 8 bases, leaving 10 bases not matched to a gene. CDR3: CASRFPGQGAEGYTF. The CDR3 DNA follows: TGTGCCAGCAGGTTCCCGGGACAGGGGGCTGAAGGCTACACCTTC.

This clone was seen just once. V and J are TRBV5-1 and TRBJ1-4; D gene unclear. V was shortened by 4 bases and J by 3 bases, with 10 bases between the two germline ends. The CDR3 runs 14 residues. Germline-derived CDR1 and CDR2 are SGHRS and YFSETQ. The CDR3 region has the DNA TGCGCCAGCAGCCCCGGGTCTCCTAATGAAAAACTGTTTTTT. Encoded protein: CASSPGSPNEKLFF.

CDR3 sequence: CSVAAGRRWDTQYF. CDR3 DNA sequence: TGCAGCGTTGCGGCGGGACGGCGTTGGGATACGCAGTATTTT. This chain links TRBV29-1 with TRBJ2-3, with D perhaps TRBD2 (6 bases). Trimming left V 4 bases short and J 6 bases short, with 17 bases between. The CDR3 consists of 14 residues. Germline CDR1 is SQVTM and CDR2 is ANQGSEA.

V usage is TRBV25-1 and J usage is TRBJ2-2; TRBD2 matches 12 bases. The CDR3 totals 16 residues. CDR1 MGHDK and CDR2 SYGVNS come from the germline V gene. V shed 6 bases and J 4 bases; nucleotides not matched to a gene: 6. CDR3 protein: CASRGVGLAGTGELFF. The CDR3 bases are TGTGCCAGCAGGGGAGTGGGACTAGCGGGCACCGGGGAGCTGTTTTTT.

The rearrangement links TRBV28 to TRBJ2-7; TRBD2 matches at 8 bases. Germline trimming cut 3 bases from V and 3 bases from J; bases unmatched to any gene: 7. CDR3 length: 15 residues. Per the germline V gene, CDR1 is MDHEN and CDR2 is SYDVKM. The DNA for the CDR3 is TGTGCCAGCAGTTTTGCCCGGGGGGGTGACTACGAGCAGTACTTC. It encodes CASSFARGGDYEQYF.

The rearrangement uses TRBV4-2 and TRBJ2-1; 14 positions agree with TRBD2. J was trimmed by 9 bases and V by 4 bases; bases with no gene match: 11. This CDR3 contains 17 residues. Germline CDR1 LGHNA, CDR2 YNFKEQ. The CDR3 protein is CASSPTTPGTSGGEQFF. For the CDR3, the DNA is TGTGCCAGCAGCCCAACCACTCCCGGGACTAGCGGGGGTGAGCAGTTCTTC.

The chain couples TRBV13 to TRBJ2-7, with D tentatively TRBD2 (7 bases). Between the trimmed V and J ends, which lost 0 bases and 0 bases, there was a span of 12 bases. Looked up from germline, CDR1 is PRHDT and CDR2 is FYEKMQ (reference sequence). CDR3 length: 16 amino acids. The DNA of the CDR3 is TGTGCCAGCAGCTTAGGCGCGGGGGCCCCCTCCTACGAGCAGTACTTC. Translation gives CASSLGAGAPSYEQYF.